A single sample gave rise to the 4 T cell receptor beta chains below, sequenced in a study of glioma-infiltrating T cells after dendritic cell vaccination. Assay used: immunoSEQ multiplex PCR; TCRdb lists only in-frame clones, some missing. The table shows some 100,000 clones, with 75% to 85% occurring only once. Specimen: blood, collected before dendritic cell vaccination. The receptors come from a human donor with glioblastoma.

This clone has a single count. CDR3 sequence reads: CAWRDRGRNTEAFF. Here the CDR3 DNA reads TGTGCCTGGCGCGACAGGGGAAGAAACACTGAAGCTTTCTTT. The genes are TRBV30 and TRBJ1-1; 8 bases fit TRBD1. This CDR3 is built from 14 residues. The V and J ends lost 5 bases and 2 bases, in that order; junction bases with no gene match: 7. Germline CDR1 GTSNPN, CDR2 SVGIG (reference sequence). The variable domain in full, completed from reference TRBV30 and TRBJ1-1, reads SQTIHQWPATLVQPVGSPLSLECTVEGTSNPNLYWYRQAAGRGLQLLFYSVGIGQISSEVPQNLSASRPQDRQFILSSKKLLLSDSGFYLCAWRDRGRNTEAFFGQGTRLTVV.

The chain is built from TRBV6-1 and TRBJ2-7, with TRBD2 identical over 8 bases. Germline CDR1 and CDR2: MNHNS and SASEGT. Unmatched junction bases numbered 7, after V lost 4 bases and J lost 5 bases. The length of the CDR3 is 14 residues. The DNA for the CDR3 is TGTGCCAGCAGTGCCAGCGGGAGAACCCACGAGCAGTACTTC. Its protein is CASSASGRTHEQYF.

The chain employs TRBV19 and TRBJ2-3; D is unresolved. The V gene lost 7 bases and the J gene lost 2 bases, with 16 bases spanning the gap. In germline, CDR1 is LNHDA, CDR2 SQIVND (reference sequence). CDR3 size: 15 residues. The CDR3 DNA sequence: TGTGCCAGTAATCCCGAATACTACTCCACAGATACGCAGTATTTT. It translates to CASNPEYYSTDTQYF.

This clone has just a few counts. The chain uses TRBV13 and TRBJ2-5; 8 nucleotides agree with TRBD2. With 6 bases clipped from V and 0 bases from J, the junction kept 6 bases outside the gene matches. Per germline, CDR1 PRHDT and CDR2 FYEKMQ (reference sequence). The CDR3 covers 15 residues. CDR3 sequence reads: CASSPAGAYQETQYF. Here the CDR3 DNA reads TGTGCCAGCAGTCCAGCGGGAGCGTACCAAGAGACCCAGTACTTC. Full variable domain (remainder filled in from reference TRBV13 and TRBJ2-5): AAGVIQSPRHLIKEKRETATLKCYPIPRHDTVYWYQQGPGQDPQFLISFYEKMQSDKGSIPDRFSAQQFSDYHSELNMSSLELGDSALYFCASSPAGAYQETQYFGPGTRLLVL.